The clone carrying this T cell receptor beta chain was found once. Profiling relied on immunoSEQ multiplex PCR, and the TCRdb table lists in-frame clones only, not all of them. The repertoire holds hundreds of thousands of clones, roughly 85% seen once, with approximately 7.5% in the top ten. The sample originates from a study of blood T cell repertoires in COVID-19. Germline loops: CDR1 SNHLY, CDR2 FYNNEI. The CDR3 extends over 17 amino acids. Deletions cut 4 bases from V and 4 bases from J, with 20 bases between. This TCR was recovered from a human donor in a cohort sampled during active COVID-19. The sample consisted of peripheral blood. This chain connects TRBV2 to TRBJ1-3; D may be TRBD1 (5 bases). This chain's CDR3 is CASSGGSLYLKGNTIYF. CDR3 nucleotides: TGTGCCAGCAGTGGGGGCAGCTTATACCTTAAAGGAAACACCATATATTTT.